The next 13 T cell receptor beta chains were all read from a single sample in a study of blood T cell dynamics during melanoma immunotherapy (dated by TCRdb to 2018 to 2021). The library came from the immunoSEQ multiplex PCR assay. Entries here come from immuneACCESS through TCRdb and include only in-frame sequences with V and J called. Some clones fail to appear in such tables; in the studies checked, an unresolved V gene covers under half of the shortfall, and the cause of the remainder is unknown. Across this sample there are fewer than 25,000 clones, with roughly 90% seen only once. The ten largest clones represent roughly 1.2% of the sample. What the time point label conveys for this sample: pre-treatment baseline. The sample in question was blood, obtained from a patient treated with checkpoint blockade. Receptors were obtained from a human donor with melanoma.

This clone appeared a few times. The rearrangement joins TRBV2 to TRBJ1-2; no clear D. Germline assignment: CDR1 SNHLY and CDR2 FYNNEI. The CDR3 extends over 12 amino acids. The V end was cut by 6 bases, the J end by 1 base, with 6 bases between. CDR3 residues: CASRGNNYGYTF. CDR3 DNA sequence: TGTGCCAGCAGGGGGAATAACTATGGCTACACCTTC.

The rearrangement links TRBV2 to TRBJ2-1, with a possible D match to TRBD2 (6 bases). The V gene's germline CDR1 is SNHLY and CDR2 FYNNEI. V gave up 2 bases and J gave up 2 bases, with 10 bases separating them. The CDR3 is 15 amino acids. The CDR3 nucleotides are TGTGCCAGCAGTGAACGCCTAGCGCCCTACAATGAGCAGTTCTTC. Translating gives CASSERLAPYNEQFF.

The chain has TRBV27 and TRBJ1-5; 7 nucleotides match TRBD1. V shed 4 bases and J 4 bases; nucleotides not matched to a gene: 4. Germline V gene data show CDR1 as MNHEY and CDR2 as SMNVEV (reference sequence). The CDR3 length is 14 residues. This CDR3 reads CASSSGTENQPQHF. In DNA, the CDR3 is TGTGCCAGCAGTTCAGGGACAGAGAATCAGCCCCAGCATTTT.

The genes are TRBV10-2 and TRBJ2-3; D ambiguous. The CDR3 has 11 amino acids. Trimming took off 4 bases at V and 4 bases at J, with 3 bases between the two ends. Germline values: CDR1 WSHSY, CDR2 SAAADI. The CDR3 sequence: CASSGPDTQYF. CDR3 nucleotide sequence: TGCGCCAGCAGTGGCCCAGATACGCAGTATTTT.

The V gene is TRBV2, the J gene TRBJ1-2, with TRBD1 as a possible D gene (5 bases). The germline gives CDR1 SNHLY, CDR2 FYNNEI. Trimming cost V 2 bases and J 7 bases, with 11 bases left between them. CDR3 size: 13 residues. The CDR3 coding sequence is TGTGCCAGCAGTGAATGGGGGGGTGGTGGCTACACCTTC. This translates into CASSEWGGGGYTF.

V and J are TRBV5-6 and TRBJ1-5, with 10 bases aligning to TRBD1. Germline CDR1 is SGHDT and CDR2 is YYEEEE. V was clipped by 4 bases and J by 9 bases; unmatched bases: 7. The CDR3 has 14 amino acids. The CDR3 is CASSQGQGRGPQHF. CDR3 bases: TGTGCCAGCAGCCAGGGACAGGGGAGGGGGCCCCAGCATTTT.

The chain employs TRBV9 and TRBJ2-2; TRBD2 agrees at 10 bases. After removal of 4 bases from V and 7 bases from J, the junction contained 10 bases not matched to a gene. The CDR3 has 16 residues. CDR1 and CDR2 (germline): SGDLS, YYNGEE. In nucleotides, the CDR3 is TGTGCCAGCAGCATTAGCGGGGGGATTCTCGGCGGGGAGCTGTTTTTT. This sequence encodes CASSISGGILGGELFF.

The chain employs TRBV11-2 and TRBJ2-5; D is ambiguous. CDR1 and CDR2 (germline): SGHAT, FQNNGV. The CDR3 contains 11 residues. V was clipped by 5 bases and J by 1 base, with 2 bases between them. The CDR3 is CASSPQETQYF. For the CDR3, the DNA is TGTGCCAGCAGCCCCCAAGAGACCCAGTACTTC.

V and J are TRBV11-2 and TRBJ2-3; D remains ambiguous. This CDR3 has 12 residues. Germline V lookup: CDR1 SGHAT, CDR2 FQNNGV. Between the trimmed V and J ends, which lost 0 bases and 7 bases, there was a span of 5 bases. The CDR3 protein is CASSLDPYTQYF. The CDR3 DNA sequence: TGTGCCAGCAGCTTAGATCCATATACGCAGTATTTT.

The CDR3 region is CASSLGRGGDEQYF. CDR3 nucleotide sequence: TGCGCCAGCAGCTTGGGCAGGGGCGGGGACGAGCAGTACTTC. This chain uses TRBV5-1 with TRBJ2-7; D possibly uses TRBD1 or TRBD2 (6 bases each). Trimming pared 0 bases from V and 5 bases from J, leaving 12 bases between. The CDR3 has 14 amino acids. Germline CDR1 is SGHRS and CDR2 is YFSETQ.

The chain has TRBV19 and TRBJ2-7; possibly TRBD1 for D (6 bases). Trimming pared 0 bases from V and 4 bases from J, leaving 13 bases between. The CDR3 loop spans 15 amino acids. The V gene's germline CDR1 is LNHDA and CDR2 SQIVND (reference sequence). CDR3 amino acids: CASSIDRGQLYEQYF. CDR3 bases: TGTGCCAGTAGTATAGATCGTGGACAGTTATACGAGCAGTACTTC.

CDR3 protein: CASSPGDTQYF. The CDR3 bases are TGTGCCAGCTCACCGGGAGACACCCAGTACTTC. V usage is TRBV18 and J usage is TRBJ2-5; D may be TRBD2 (5 bases). The CDR3 contains 11 residues. Germline CDR1 is KGHSH and CDR2 is LQKENI. V lost 3 bases to trimming and J lost 8 bases, with 7 bases between them.

The genes are TRBV2 and TRBJ2-5, with D perhaps matching TRBD2 (5 bases). The ends were cut back, 8 bases at V and 5 bases at J, with 15 bases in the middle. Germline-derived CDR1 and CDR2 are SNHLY and FYNNEI. This CDR3 spans 13 amino acids. CDR3 in DNA: TGTGCCAGCCAGAAGGCGGGTTTGGAGACCCAGTACTTC. Translation gives CASQKAGLETQYF.